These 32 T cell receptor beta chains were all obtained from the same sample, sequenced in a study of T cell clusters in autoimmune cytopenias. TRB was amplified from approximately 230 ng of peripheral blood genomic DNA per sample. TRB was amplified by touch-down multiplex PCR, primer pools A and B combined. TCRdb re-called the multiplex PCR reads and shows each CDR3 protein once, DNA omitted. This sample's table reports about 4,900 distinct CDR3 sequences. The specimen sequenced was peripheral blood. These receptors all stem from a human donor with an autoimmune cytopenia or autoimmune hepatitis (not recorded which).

The CDR3 loop reads CSARYRQGAGTGELFF. The gene calls are TRBV20-1 and TRBJ2-2; as DNA is missing, the TRBD1 call by TCRdb cannot be tested. CDR1 is DFQATT and CDR2 is SNEGSKA in the germline V gene (reference sequence). The CDR3 contains 16 residues.

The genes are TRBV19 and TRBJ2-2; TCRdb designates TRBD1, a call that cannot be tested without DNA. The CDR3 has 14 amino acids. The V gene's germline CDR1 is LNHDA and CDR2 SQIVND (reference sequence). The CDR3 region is CASSVGTDAGELFF. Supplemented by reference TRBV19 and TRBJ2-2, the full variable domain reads DGGITQSPKYLFRKEGQNVTLSCEQNLNHDAMYWYRQDPGQGLRLIYYSQIVNDFQKGDIAEGYSVSREKKESFPLTVTSAQKNPTAFYLCASSVGTDAGELFFGEGSRLTVL.

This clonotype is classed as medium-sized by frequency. The CDR3 reads CASSEASYSSYNEQFF. The rearrangement uses TRBV6-1 and TRBJ2-1. Germline V CDR1 and CDR2: MNHNS, SASEGT. The CDR3 spans 16 residues.

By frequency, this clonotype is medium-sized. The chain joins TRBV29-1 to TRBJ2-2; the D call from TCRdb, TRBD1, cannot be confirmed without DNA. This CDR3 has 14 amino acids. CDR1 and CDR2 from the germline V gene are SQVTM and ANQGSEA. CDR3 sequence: CSVDWGRRTGELFF.

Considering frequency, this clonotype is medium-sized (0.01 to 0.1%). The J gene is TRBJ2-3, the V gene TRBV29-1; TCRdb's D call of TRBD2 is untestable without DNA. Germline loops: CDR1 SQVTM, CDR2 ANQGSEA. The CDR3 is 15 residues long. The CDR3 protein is CSVEGTRGRTDTQYF.

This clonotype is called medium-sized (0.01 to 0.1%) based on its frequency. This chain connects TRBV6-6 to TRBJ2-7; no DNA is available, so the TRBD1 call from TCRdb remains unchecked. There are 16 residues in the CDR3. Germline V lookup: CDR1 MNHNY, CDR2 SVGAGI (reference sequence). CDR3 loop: CASSLPTGTGVDEQYF.

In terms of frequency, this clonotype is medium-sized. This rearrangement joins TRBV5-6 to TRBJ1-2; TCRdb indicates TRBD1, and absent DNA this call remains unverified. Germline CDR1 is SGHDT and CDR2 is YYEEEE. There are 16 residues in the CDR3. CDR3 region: CASSPQGQRADYGYTF. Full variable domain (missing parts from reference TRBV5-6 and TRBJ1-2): DAGVTQSPTHLIKTRGQQVTLRCSPKSGHDTVSWYQQALGQGPQFIFQYYEEEERQRGNFPDRFSGHQFPNYSSELNVNALLLGDSALYLCASSPQGQRADYGYTFGSGTRLTVV.

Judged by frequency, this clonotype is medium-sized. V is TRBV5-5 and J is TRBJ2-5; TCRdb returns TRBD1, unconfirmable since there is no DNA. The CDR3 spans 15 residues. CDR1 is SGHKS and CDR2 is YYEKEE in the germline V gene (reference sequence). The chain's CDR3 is CASSLRWGGQETQYF. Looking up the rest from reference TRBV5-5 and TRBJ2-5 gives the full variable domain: DAGVTQSPTHLIKTRGQQVTLRCSPISGHKSVSWYQQVLGQGPQFIFQYYEKEERGRGNFPDRFSARQFPNYSSELNVNALLLGDSALYLCASSLRWGGQETQYFGPGTRLLVL.

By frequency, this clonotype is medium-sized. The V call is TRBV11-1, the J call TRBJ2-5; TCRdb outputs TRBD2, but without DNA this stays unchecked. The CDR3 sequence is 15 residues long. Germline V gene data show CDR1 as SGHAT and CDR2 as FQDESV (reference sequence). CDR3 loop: CASSFAGERKETQYF.

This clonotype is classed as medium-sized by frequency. The CDR3 here is CASRADRFNQPQHF. V gene TRBV6-5 combines with J gene TRBJ1-5; there is no DNA to check the TCRdb D call of TRBD1. The CDR3 is 14 residues long. The germline CDR1 and CDR2 sequences are MNHEY and SVGAGI.

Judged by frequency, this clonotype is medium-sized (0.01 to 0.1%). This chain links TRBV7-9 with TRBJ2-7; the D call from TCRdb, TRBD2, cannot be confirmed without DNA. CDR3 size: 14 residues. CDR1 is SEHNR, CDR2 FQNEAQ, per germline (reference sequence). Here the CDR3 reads CASARRDYSYEQYF.

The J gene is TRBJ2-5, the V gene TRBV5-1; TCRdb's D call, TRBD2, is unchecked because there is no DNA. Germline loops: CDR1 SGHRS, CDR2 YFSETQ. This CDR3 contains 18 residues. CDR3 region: CASSISRTSGEIQETQYF.

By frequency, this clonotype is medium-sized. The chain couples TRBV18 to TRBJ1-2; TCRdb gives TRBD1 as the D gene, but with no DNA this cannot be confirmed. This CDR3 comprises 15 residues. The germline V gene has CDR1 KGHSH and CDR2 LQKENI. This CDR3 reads CASSPPTGAGYGYTF.

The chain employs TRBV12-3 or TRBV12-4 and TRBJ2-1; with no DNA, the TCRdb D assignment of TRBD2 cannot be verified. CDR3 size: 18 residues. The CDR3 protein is CASSLLWGTSGVYNEQFF.

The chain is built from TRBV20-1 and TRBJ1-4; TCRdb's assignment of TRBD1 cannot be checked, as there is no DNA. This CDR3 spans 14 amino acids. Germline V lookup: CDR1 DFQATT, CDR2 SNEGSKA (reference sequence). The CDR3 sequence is CSARKGASNEKLFF.

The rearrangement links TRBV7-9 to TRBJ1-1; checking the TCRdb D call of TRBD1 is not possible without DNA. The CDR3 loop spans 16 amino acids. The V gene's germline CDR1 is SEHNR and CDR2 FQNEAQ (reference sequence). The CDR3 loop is CASSQSGPVPDAEAFF.

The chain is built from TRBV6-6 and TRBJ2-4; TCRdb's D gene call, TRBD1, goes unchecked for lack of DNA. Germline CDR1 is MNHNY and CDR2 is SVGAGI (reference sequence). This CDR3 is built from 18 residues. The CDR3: CASSYSRQGDLAKNIQYF.

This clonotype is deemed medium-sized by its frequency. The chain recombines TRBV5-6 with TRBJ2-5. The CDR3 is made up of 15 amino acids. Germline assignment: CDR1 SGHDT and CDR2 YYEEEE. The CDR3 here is CASSLRHRVQETQYF.

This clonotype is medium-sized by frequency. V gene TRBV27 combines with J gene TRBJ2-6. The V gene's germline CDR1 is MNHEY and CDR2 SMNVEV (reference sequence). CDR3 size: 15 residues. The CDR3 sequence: CASSFQISGANVLTF.

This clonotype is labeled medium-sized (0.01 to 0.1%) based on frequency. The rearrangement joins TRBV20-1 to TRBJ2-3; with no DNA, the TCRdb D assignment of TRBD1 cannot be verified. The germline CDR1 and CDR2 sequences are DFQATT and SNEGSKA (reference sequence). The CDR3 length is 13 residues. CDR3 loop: CSASGQGADTQYF.

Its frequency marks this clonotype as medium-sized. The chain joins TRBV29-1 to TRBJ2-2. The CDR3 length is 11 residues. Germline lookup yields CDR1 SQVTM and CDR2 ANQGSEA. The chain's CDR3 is CSVRNTGELFF.

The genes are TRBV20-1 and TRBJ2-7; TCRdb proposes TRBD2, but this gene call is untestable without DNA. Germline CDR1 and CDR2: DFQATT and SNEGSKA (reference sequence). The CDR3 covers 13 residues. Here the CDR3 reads CSASGVQGHEQYF.

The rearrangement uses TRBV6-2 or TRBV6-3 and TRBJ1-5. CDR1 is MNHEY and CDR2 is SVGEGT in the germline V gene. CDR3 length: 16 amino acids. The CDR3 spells CASSLARWVGNQPQHF.

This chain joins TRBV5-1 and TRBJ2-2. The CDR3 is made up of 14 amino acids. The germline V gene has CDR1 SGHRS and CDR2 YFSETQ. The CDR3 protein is CASSLGLNTGELFF.

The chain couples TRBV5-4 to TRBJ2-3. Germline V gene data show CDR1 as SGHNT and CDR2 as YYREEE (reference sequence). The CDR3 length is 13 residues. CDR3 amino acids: CASRKGRTDTQYF.

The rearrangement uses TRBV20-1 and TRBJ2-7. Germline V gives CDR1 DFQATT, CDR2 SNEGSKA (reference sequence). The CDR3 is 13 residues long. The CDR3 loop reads CSAGLLPSYEQYF.

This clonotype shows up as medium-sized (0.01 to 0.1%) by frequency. CDR3 region: CASSHRTPSSGNTIYF. The rearrangement joins TRBV7-9 to TRBJ1-3; TCRdb selects TRBD1, and the lack of DNA leaves this call unchecked. This CDR3 contains 16 residues. Germline CDR1 is SEHNR and CDR2 is FQNEAQ (reference sequence). Full variable domain (remainder filled in from reference TRBV7-9 and TRBJ1-3): DTGVSQNPRHKITKRGQNVTFRCDPISEHNRLYWYRQTLGQGPEFLTYFQNEAQLEKSRLLSDRFSAERPKGSFSTLEIQRTEQGDSAMYLCASSHRTPSSGNTIYFGEGSWLTVV.

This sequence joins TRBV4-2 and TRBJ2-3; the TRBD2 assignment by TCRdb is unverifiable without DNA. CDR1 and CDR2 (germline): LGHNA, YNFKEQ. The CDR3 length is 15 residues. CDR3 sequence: CASSQEREGTDTQYF.

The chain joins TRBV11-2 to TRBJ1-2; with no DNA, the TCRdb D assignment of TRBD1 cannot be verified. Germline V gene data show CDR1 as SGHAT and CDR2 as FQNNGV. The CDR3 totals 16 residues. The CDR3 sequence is CASSLIGDRGNYGYTF.

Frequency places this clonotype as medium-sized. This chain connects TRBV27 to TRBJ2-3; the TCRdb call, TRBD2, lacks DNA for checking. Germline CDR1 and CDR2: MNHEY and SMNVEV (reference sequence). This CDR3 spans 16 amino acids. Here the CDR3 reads CASSFDVGREKDTQYF.

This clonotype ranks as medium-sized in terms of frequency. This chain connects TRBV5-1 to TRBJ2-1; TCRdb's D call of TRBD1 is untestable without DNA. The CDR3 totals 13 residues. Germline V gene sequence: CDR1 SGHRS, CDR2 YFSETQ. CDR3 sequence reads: CASSETGSNEQFF.

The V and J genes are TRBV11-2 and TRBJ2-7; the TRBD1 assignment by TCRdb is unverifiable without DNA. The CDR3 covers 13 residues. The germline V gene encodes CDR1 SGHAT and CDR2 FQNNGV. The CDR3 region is CASSPPSSDEQYF.